This T cell receptor beta chain was identified in a study of blood T cell repertoires in COVID-19. In the authors' workflow: Reference gene primer amplification yielded estimated nucleated cell counts. The assay was immunoSEQ multiplex PCR, and TCRdb's table has in-frame clones only and misses some. Clonal size and the V and J genes are those of that table, whereas D and trimming came from the DNA. Of roughly 250,000 clones detected, over 80% appear once; the ten largest clones hold less than 2.5%. This CDR3 has 13 amino acids. Germline lookup yields CDR1 SEHNR and CDR2 FQNEAQ (reference sequence). Enrolled through a virtual design, the participants were between about 18 and 100 years of age and came from fewer than 30 US areas. Cohort placement rested on clinical history that participants reported themselves. Cohort 3 donors counted as recovered after two negative PCRs, clearance, or resolved symptoms.

This rearrangement joins TRBV7-9 to TRBJ1-1; TRBD1 matches at 10 bases. The receptor's source is a woman aged 18-29 years who had recovered from COVID-19. Sequenced input: PBMCs or T cells enriched from blood (not recorded which). This chain's CDR3 is CAPGTGVGTEAFF. The CDR3 nucleotides read TGTGCTCCCGGGACAGGGGTAGGCACTGAAGCTTTCTTT.